The entry below gives a single T cell receptor beta chain sequence along with its context. At one end the junction does not follow the germline gene, possibly because of a read error. Primers: 60 Vbeta forward and 13 Jbeta reverse. This table comes from immunoSEQ multiplex PCR, and its TCRdb copy is limited to in-frame clones, with some not included. The sample lists 150,000 or so clones, around 79% occurring once. The sample originates from a study of cytomegalovirus exposure and HLA in healthy donors. CDR1 is SEHNR, CDR2 FQNEAQ, per germline (reference sequence). The CDR3 consists of 19 residues. The chain couples TRBV7-9 to TRBJ1-3, with D maybe TRBD1 (6 bases). This receptor was obtained from a female donor in good health and CMV-seronegative. Sequenced material: PBMCs. CDR3 in DNA: TGTTCCAGCAGCCGTGCTCGTCATCTCCAGGACAGTTCGGGAAACACCATATATTTT. It is translated as CSSSRARHLQDSSGNTIYF.